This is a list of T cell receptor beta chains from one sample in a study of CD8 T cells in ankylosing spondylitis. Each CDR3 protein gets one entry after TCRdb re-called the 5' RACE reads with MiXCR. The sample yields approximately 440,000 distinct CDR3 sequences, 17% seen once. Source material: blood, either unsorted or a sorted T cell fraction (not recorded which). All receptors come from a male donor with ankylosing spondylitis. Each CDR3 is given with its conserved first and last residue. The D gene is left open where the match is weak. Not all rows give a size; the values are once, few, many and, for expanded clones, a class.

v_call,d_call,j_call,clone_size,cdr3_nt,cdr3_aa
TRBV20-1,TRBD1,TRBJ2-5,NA,TGCAGTGCCCAGAGGGACAGGGAAGAGACCCAGTACTTC,CSAQRDREETQYF
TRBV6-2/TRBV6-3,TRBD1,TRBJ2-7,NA,TGTGCCAGCAGGAAAGGGACAGGGGACTACGAGCAGTACTTC,CASRKGTGDYEQYF
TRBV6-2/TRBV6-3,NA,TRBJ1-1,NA,TGTGCCAGCAACTTAAATAGGGGGAACACTGAAGCTTTCTTT,CASNLNRGNTEAFF
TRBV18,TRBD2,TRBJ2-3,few,TGTGCCAGCTCACTCCTCCAACAAGCGGGGACGACCACAGATACGCAGTATTTT,CASSLLQQAGTTTDTQYF
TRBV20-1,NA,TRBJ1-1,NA,TGCAGTGCTAGGATATCGCCTTCGAACACTGAAGCTTTCTTT,CSARISPSNTEAFF
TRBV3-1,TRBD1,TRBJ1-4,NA,TGTGCCAGCAGCCGGACAGGGGAGTCCGAAAAACTGTTTTTT,CASSRTGESEKLFF
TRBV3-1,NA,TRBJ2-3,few,TGTGCCAGCAGCCAAGGGTTGAGGGGAACAGATACGCAGTATTTT,CASSQGLRGTDTQYF
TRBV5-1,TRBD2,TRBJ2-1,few,TGCGCCAGCAGCCTGCCCGGGACTAGCGCTGTCAATGAGCAGTTCTTC,CASSLPGTSAVNEQFF
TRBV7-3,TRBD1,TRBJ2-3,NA,TGTGCCAGCAGCTGGACAGGCCCCAGCACAGATACGCAGTATTTT,CASSWTGPSTDTQYF
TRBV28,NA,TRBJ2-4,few,TGTGCCAGCAATGTCGGGTCTCGGGCCAAAAACATTCAGTACTTC,CASNVGSRAKNIQYF
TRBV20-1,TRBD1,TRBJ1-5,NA,TGCAGTGCTAGACCGATCGACAGGGTAAAGGGGAATCAGCCCCAGCATTTT,CSARPIDRVKGNQPQHF
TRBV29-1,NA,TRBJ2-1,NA,TGCAGCGTTGGTGCGGGGAGCTCCTACAATGAGCAGTTCTTC,CSVGAGSSYNEQFF
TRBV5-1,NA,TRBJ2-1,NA,TGCGCCAGCAGCTTGATTAAGGGGGGGGTACGGAATGAGCAGTTCTTC,CASSLIKGGVRNEQFF
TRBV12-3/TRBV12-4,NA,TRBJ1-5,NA,TGTGCCAGCAGTTTATGGAGCAATCAGCCCCAGCATTTT,CASSLWSNQPQHF
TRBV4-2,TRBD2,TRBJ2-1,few,TGTGCCAGCAGCCAAGTGGGACTAGCGGGAGGCGATGAGCAGTTCTTC,CASSQVGLAGGDEQFF
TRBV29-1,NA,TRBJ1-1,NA,TGCAGCGCCACTCAGGGATACACTGAAGCTTTCTTT,CSATQGYTEAFF
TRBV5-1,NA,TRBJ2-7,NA,TGCGCCAGCAGCTTTCGACAGGGAGGGATCTCCTACGAGCAGTACTTC,CASSFRQGGISYEQYF
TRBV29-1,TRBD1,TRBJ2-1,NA,TGCAGCGTTAGCACGGACAGGCTCAATGAGCAGTTCTTC,CSVSTDRLNEQFF
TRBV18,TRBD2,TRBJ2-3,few,TGTGCCAGCTCACCACCGGGACTAGCAAAAGATACGCAGTATTTT,CASSPPGLAKDTQYF
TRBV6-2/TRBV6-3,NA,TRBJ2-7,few,TGTGCCAGCAGTTATGGAGGGGGCCCTGCCTACGAGCAGTACTTC,CASSYGGGPAYEQYF
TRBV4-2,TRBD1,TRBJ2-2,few,TGTGCCAGCAGCCTGGGACAGGGGGACAACACCGGGGAGCTGTTTTTT,CASSLGQGDNTGELFF
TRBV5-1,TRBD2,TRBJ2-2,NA,TGCGCCAGCAAAGCGGGAGGGGACACCGGGGAGCTGTTTTTT,CASKAGGDTGELFF
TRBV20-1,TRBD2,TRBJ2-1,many,TGCAGTGCTACCGTAGCGGGAAACGGGCAGTTCTTC,CSATVAGNGQFF
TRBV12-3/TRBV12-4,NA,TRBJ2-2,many,TGTGCCAGCAGAATCCCATTTGAGAGTACCGGGGAGCTGTTTTTT,CASRIPFESTGELFF
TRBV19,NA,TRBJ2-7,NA,TGTGCCAGCAAAAAACGGGACAACTCCTACGAGCAGTACTTC,CASKKRDNSYEQYF
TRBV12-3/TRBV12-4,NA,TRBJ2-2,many,TGTGCCAGCAGCTATCTAGGGTCCGGGGAGCTGTTTTTT,CASSYLGSGELFF
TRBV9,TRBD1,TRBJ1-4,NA,TGTGCCAGCAGCGGCGGACAGGGGAGATCTAATGAAAAACTGTTTTTT,CASSGGQGRSNEKLFF
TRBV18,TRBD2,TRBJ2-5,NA,TGTGCCAGCTCACCACCGGGACTACCGGAAGAGACCCAGTACTTC,CASSPPGLPEETQYF
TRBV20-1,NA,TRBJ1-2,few,TGCAGTGCTAGAGATCTTAGTGGGTATGGCTACACCTTC,CSARDLSGYGYTF
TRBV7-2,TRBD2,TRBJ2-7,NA,TGTGCCAGCAGCTTAGGGGCTAGCGGGGGTTACGAGCAGTACTTC,CASSLGASGGYEQYF
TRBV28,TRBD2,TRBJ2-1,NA,TGTGCCACCCGGGAGGGCCGTGTTGAGCAGTTCTTC,CATREGRVEQFF
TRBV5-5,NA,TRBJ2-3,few,TGTGCCAGCAGCTTTCTTCCGGGAACGACAGATACGCAGTATTTT,CASSFLPGTTDTQYF
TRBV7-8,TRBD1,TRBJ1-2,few,TGTGCCAGCAGCTCCCGGGACAGGTTGGCCTATGGCTACACCTTC,CASSSRDRLAYGYTF
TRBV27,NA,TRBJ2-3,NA,TGTGCCAGCAGTCCCCTCGGGGAGAATACGCAGTATTTT,CASSPLGENTQYF
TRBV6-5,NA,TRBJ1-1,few,TGTGCCAGCAGTTACTCGAATCGGGGAGGGACTGAAGCTTTCTTT,CASSYSNRGGTEAFF